The 6 T cell receptor beta chains presented below share a single source sample, sequenced in a study of shared clonotypes between healthy human individuals. The assay was immunoSEQ multiplex PCR, and TCRdb's table has in-frame clones only and misses some. The sample lists roughly 550,000 clones, about 95% seen once, with 0.095% to 0.12% in the top ten. Naive-designated CD8 cells lacked CD45RO, were positively enriched for CCR7, and omitted terminally differentiated effector memory CD45RA+ cells. The sequenced material came from naive CD8+ T cells sorted from blood. The source is a woman aged 25 to 39 in good health.

V is TRBV5-4 and J is TRBJ2-3, with 7 bases that match TRBD2. From germline, CDR1 is SGHNT and CDR2 YYREEE (reference sequence). The CDR3 totals 15 residues. Unmatched junction bases numbered 5, after V lost 4 bases and J lost 0 bases. CDR3: CASSPLTSSTDTQYF. CDR3 bases: TGTGCCAGCAGCCCGTTGACTAGCAGCACAGATACGCAGTATTTT. Using reference TRBV5-4 and TRBJ2-3 for the parts outside the CDR3, the full variable domain is ETGVTQSPTHLIKTRGQQVTLRCSSQSGHNTVSWYQQALGQGPQFIFQYYREEENGRGNFPPRFSGLQFPNYSSELNVNALELDDSALYLCASSPLTSSTDTQYFGPGTRLTVL.

The chain recombines TRBV6-1 with TRBJ2-5; 9 bases are a match to TRBD2. CDR1 MNHNS and CDR2 SASEGT come from the germline V gene. J gave up 5 bases and V 4 bases, and 8 bases lay outside the gene matches. There are 15 residues in the CDR3. The CDR3 DNA sequence: TGTGCCAGCAGTGCTCGCGGGAGGGCTGGGGAGACCCAGTACTTC. It specifies CASSARGRAGETQYF.

The chain's CDR3 is CASSLLAGVSEQYF. As DNA, the CDR3 is TGTGCCAGCAGCTTGTTAGCGGGAGTTTCCGAGCAGTACTTC. This chain uses TRBV5-6 with TRBJ2-7; TRBD2 matches 9 bases. Germline CDR1 and CDR2: SGHDT and YYEEEE. The CDR3 is 14 amino acids. J was trimmed by 6 bases and V by 1 base; bases with no gene match: 5.

The CDR3 region is CASSSQGNTEAFF. For the CDR3, the DNA is TGTGCCAGCAGTTCACAGGGGAACACTGAAGCTTTCTTT. The rearrangement uses TRBV28 and TRBJ1-1; a weak D match, TRBD1 (6 bases). Germline CDR1 and CDR2: MDHEN and SYDVKM. This CDR3 is built from 13 residues. Trimming shortened V by 4 bases and J by 1 base, and 7 bases separated the two germline ends.

This chain uses TRBV14 with TRBJ2-2; TRBD2 aligns across 12 bases. Unmatched junction bases numbered 3, after V lost 6 bases and J lost 1 base. The CDR3 spans 16 residues. CDR1 is SGHDN, CDR2 FVKESK, per germline. In DNA, the CDR3 is TGTGCCAGCAGACCGGGACTAGCGGGGAACACCGGGGAGCTGTTTTTT. Protein product: CASRPGLAGNTGELFF. Filled out from reference TRBV14 and TRBJ2-2, the complete variable domain reads EAGVTQFPSHSVIEKGQTVTLRCDPISGHDNLYWYRRVMGKEIKFLLHFVKESKQDESGMPNNRFLAERTGGTYSTLKVQPAELEDSGVYFCASRPGLAGNTGELFFGEGSRLTVL.

The V and J genes are TRBV11-2 and TRBJ1-1, with unresolved D. The CDR3 covers 15 residues. Germline lookup yields CDR1 SGHAT and CDR2 FQNNGV. Deletions cut 2 bases from V and 4 bases from J, with 14 bases between. The chain's CDR3 is CASSLTERPFTEAFF. The CDR3 DNA reads as TGTGCCAGCAGCTTAACGGAACGGCCCTTCACTGAAGCTTTCTTT.